These T cell receptor beta chains were read from a single sample in a study of cytomegalovirus exposure and HLA in healthy donors. Generated by immunoSEQ multiplex PCR, the TCRdb table keeps only in-frame clones and is missing some. The sample features about 39,000 clones, with roughly 3.3% in its top ten. The specimen was PBMCs. These receptors came from a woman under 40 in good health and CMV-seropositive. The CDR3 runs from the conserved cysteine through the conserved F or W. Each record gives: J gene, V gene, D gene, CDR3 DNA, CDR3 protein. A D gene is named only where the DNA matches it firmly.

j_gene: TRBJ1-5
v_gene: TRBV15
d_gene: NA
CDR3nt: TGTGCCACCAGCAGAGATCGGAACAGTCGCAATCAGCCCCAGCATTTT
CDR3aa: CATSRDRNSRNQPQHF

j_gene: TRBJ1-3
v_gene: TRBV19
d_gene: NA
CDR3nt: TGTGCCAGTAGTGTTGACAGGTCGGCTGGAAACACCATATATTTT
CDR3aa: CASSVDRSAGNTIYF

j_gene: TRBJ2-1
v_gene: TRBV15
d_gene: TRBD2
CDR3nt: TGTGCCACCAGCAAACTAGCGGGAGTAATAAGCTCCTACAATGAGCAGTTCTTC
CDR3aa: CATSKLAGVISSYNEQFF

j_gene: TRBJ1-2
v_gene: TRBV5-6
d_gene: TRBD1
CDR3nt: TGTGCCAGCAGCTTGGTTCCGACAGGGGGCTTTGGCTACACCTTC
CDR3aa: CASSLVPTGGFGYTF

j_gene: TRBJ2-7
v_gene: TRBV19
d_gene: NA
CDR3nt: TGTGCCAGTAGTATGGGTCTAGGGAGTTACGAGCAGTACTTC
CDR3aa: CASSMGLGSYEQYF

j_gene: TRBJ1-2
v_gene: TRBV20-1
d_gene: NA
CDR3nt: TGCAGTGCCCAGGGCCGGCGGGGCTACACCTTC
CDR3aa: CSAQGRRGYTF

j_gene: TRBJ2-7
v_gene: TRBV4-1
d_gene: NA
CDR3nt: TGCGCCAGCAGCCAAGATCAGCTAGTGGACACCTCTTACCCCTACGAGCAGTACTTC
CDR3aa: CASSQDQLVDTSYPYEQYF

j_gene: TRBJ1-5
v_gene: TRBV6-5
d_gene: NA
CDR3nt: TGTGCCAGCAGTCCCGCGGGCAATCAGCCCCAGCATTTT
CDR3aa: CASSPAGNQPQHF

j_gene: TRBJ2-5
v_gene: TRBV7-9
d_gene: TRBD1
CDR3nt: TGTGCCAGCAACCTAGGGTCGACAGGGGAAGCGAGTAACTTC
CDR3aa: CASNLGSTGEASNF

j_gene: TRBJ1-6
v_gene: TRBV6-1
d_gene: TRBD1
CDR3nt: TGTGCCATCAACAGGGGGCCGAATAATTCACCCCTCCACTTT
CDR3aa: CAINRGPNNSPLHF

j_gene: TRBJ2-3
v_gene: TRBV18
d_gene: TRBD2
CDR3nt: TGTGCCAGCTCCCCCGAGGAGCGGGGGGCCTGGGATACGCAGTATTTT
CDR3aa: CASSPEERGAWDTQYF

j_gene: TRBJ2-7
v_gene: TRBV6-5
d_gene: TRBD2
CDR3nt: TGTGCCAGCAGTTCGACAGGGGGACTAGCGGGAAGACAGTACTTC
CDR3aa: CASSSTGGLAGRQYF

j_gene: TRBJ2-1
v_gene: TRBV28
d_gene: NA
CDR3nt: TGTGCCAGCAGCCGAACCCCGAGCTCCTACAATGAGCAGTTCTTC
CDR3aa: CASSRTPSSYNEQFF

j_gene: TRBJ1-2
v_gene: TRBV2
d_gene: NA
CDR3nt: TGTGCCAGCAGTTTGGCCTCAAACTATGGCTACACCTTC
CDR3aa: CASSLASNYGYTF

j_gene: TRBJ2-3
v_gene: TRBV30
d_gene: TRBD2
CDR3nt: TGTGCCTCCCGAAAAGCGGGGGACACAGATACGCAGTATTTT
CDR3aa: CASRKAGDTDTQYF

j_gene: TRBJ1-5
v_gene: TRBV15
d_gene: NA
CDR3nt: TGTGCCACCAGTACCGGTCACAATCAGCCCCAGCATTTT
CDR3aa: CATSTGHNQPQHF

j_gene: TRBJ1-2
v_gene: TRBV27
d_gene: TRBD1
CDR3nt: TGTGCCAGCAGTCCACGACAGGGACGGGTGTATGGCTACACCTTC
CDR3aa: CASSPRQGRVYGYTF

j_gene: TRBJ2-4
v_gene: TRBV14
d_gene: NA
CDR3nt: TGTGCCAGCAGTCCGGGGGCCAAAAACATTCAGTACTTC
CDR3aa: CASSPGAKNIQYF

j_gene: TRBJ1-2
v_gene: TRBV6-5
d_gene: TRBD1
CDR3nt: TGTGCCAGCAGCTACCAGGGGGCGTCAAGGGATGGCTACACCTTC
CDR3aa: CASSYQGASRDGYTF

j_gene: TRBJ2-1
v_gene: TRBV5-4
d_gene: NA
CDR3nt: TGTGCCAGCAGCTTGGACGGGGGTGGCTCCTACAATGAGCAGTTCTTC
CDR3aa: CASSLDGGGSYNEQFF

j_gene: TRBJ1-5
v_gene: TRBV15
d_gene: NA
CDR3nt: TGTGCCACCAGCAGAGAAGGGGGTAGTCAGCCCCAGCATTTT
CDR3aa: CATSREGGSQPQHF

j_gene: TRBJ2-7
v_gene: TRBV13
d_gene: TRBD1
CDR3nt: TGTGCCAGCAGCCCCTACTTCCAAACCGGGACAGAAGTAGTACTCCACTCCTACGAGCAGTACTTC
CDR3aa: CASSPYFQTGTEVVLHSYEQYF

j_gene: TRBJ1-3
v_gene: TRBV2
d_gene: NA
CDR3nt: TGTGCCAGCAGTGAAAGTAGAAACGGAAACACCATATATTTT
CDR3aa: CASSESRNGNTIYF

j_gene: TRBJ1-1
v_gene: TRBV5-1
d_gene: TRBD1
CDR3nt: TGCGCCAGCAGATCACAGGGGGCTTTCAACACTGAAGCTTTCTTT
CDR3aa: CASRSQGAFNTEAFF

j_gene: TRBJ2-2
v_gene: TRBV19
d_gene: NA
CDR3nt: TGTGCCAGTAGTATAGTACGACAGGATGCCGGGGAGCTGTTTTTT
CDR3aa: CASSIVRQDAGELFF

j_gene: TRBJ2-7
v_gene: TRBV13
d_gene: TRBD1
CDR3nt: TGTGCCAGCAGCTTGAAGGGGGCTTGGGAGCAGTACTTC
CDR3aa: CASSLKGAWEQYF

j_gene: TRBJ2-1
v_gene: TRBV6-5
d_gene: NA
CDR3nt: TGTGCCAGCGGGGGGGCAGCTTACAATGAGCAGTTCTTC
CDR3aa: CASGGAAYNEQFF

j_gene: TRBJ1-1
v_gene: TRBV4-1
d_gene: NA
CDR3nt: TGCGCCAGCAGCCAAGCTCTAGGGGCCCGCCGGAATACCGGGGCTTTCTTT
CDR3aa: CASSQALGARRNTGAFF

j_gene: TRBJ2-7
v_gene: TRBV10-3
d_gene: TRBD2
CDR3nt: TGTGCCATCAGTGGGACTAGCGGGGGCTACGAGCAGTACTTC
CDR3aa: CAISGTSGGYEQYF

j_gene: TRBJ2-3
v_gene: TRBV6-6
d_gene: NA
CDR3nt: TGTGCCAGCAGTCCCCGAACAGCTAGCACAGATACGCAGTATTTT
CDR3aa: CASSPRTASTDTQYF

j_gene: TRBJ2-1
v_gene: TRBV7-7
d_gene: NA
CDR3nt: TGTGCTAGCAGCCCGAGGGGGGGGGATGAGCAGTTCTTC
CDR3aa: CASSPRGGDEQFF

j_gene: TRBJ2-4
v_gene: TRBV5-1
d_gene: TRBD2
CDR3nt: TGCGCCAGCAGCCCTAGCGGGGACAAAAACATTCAGTACTTC
CDR3aa: CASSPSGDKNIQYF

j_gene: TRBJ2-3
v_gene: TRBV15
d_gene: TRBD2
CDR3nt: TGTGCCACCAGCAGGCTGGGGGGTAGGAGCGGGGGAACAGATACGCAGTATTTT
CDR3aa: CATSRLGGRSGGTDTQYF

j_gene: TRBJ1-2
v_gene: TRBV7-9
d_gene: NA
CDR3nt: TGTGCCAGCAGCTCCAGTGATGGCTACACCTTC
CDR3aa: CASSSSDGYTF

j_gene: TRBJ1-5
v_gene: TRBV2
d_gene: NA
CDR3nt: TGTGCCAGCAGAGCCTTAGAAGCTTCCAATCAGCCCCAGCATTTT
CDR3aa: CASRALEASNQPQHF

j_gene: TRBJ2-5
v_gene: TRBV11-3
d_gene: NA
CDR3nt: TGTGCCAGCAGCTCACAGGGCTGGGAGACCCAGTACTTC
CDR3aa: CASSSQGWETQYF

j_gene: TRBJ2-5
v_gene: TRBV11-3
d_gene: NA
CDR3nt: TGTGCCAGCAGCTCTGGTCGGGGTCGGACCCAGTACTTC
CDR3aa: CASSSGRGRTQYF

j_gene: TRBJ2-1
v_gene: TRBV29-1
d_gene: NA
CDR3nt: TGCAGCGCCGAACCTGGGGGCGGAGAGCAGTTCTTC
CDR3aa: CSAEPGGGEQFF

j_gene: TRBJ1-4
v_gene: TRBV7-8
d_gene: NA
CDR3nt: TGTGCCAGCAGCTTAGTTGGGGGCTATGAAAAACTGTTTTTT
CDR3aa: CASSLVGGYEKLFF

j_gene: TRBJ2-2
v_gene: TRBV5-1
d_gene: TRBD2
CDR3nt: TGCGCCAGCAGCCCGGGGGGGGCCACCGGGGAGCTGTTTTTT
CDR3aa: CASSPGGATGELFF

j_gene: TRBJ1-4
v_gene: TRBV12-5
d_gene: TRBD1
CDR3nt: TGTGCTAGTGCGTGGGGGACAGTAGATTTGAATGAAAAACTGTTTTTT
CDR3aa: CASAWGTVDLNEKLFF

j_gene: TRBJ1-2
v_gene: TRBV29-1
d_gene: NA
CDR3nt: TGCAGCATAAACCTGGGGGGGGAAGCCTATGGCTACACCTTC
CDR3aa: CSINLGGEAYGYTF

j_gene: TRBJ1-2
v_gene: TRBV6-5
d_gene: NA
CDR3nt: TGTGCCAGCAGTTACTCAGGACAGTATGGCTACACCTTC
CDR3aa: CASSYSGQYGYTF

j_gene: TRBJ1-2
v_gene: TRBV6-5
d_gene: TRBD1
CDR3nt: TGTGCCAGCAGCCTGACAGGGGACAAGGAAGTCTACACCTTC
CDR3aa: CASSLTGDKEVYTF

j_gene: TRBJ1-6
v_gene: TRBV27
d_gene: NA
CDR3nt: TGTGCCAGCATGCTAGGAGGGTATAATTCACCCCTCCACTTT
CDR3aa: CASMLGGYNSPLHF

j_gene: TRBJ1-1
v_gene: TRBV27
d_gene: NA
CDR3nt: TGTGCCAGCAGTTTAGAACAGAACACTGAAGCTTTCTTT
CDR3aa: CASSLEQNTEAFF

j_gene: TRBJ1-1
v_gene: TRBV28
d_gene: TRBD1
CDR3nt: TGTGCCAGCGTCCCGGGACAGGGGCCGTACACTGAAGCTTTCTTT
CDR3aa: CASVPGQGPYTEAFF

j_gene: TRBJ2-1
v_gene: TRBV7-9
d_gene: NA
CDR3nt: TGTGCCAGCAGCTTATCTTATGAGCAGTTCTTC
CDR3aa: CASSLSYEQFF

j_gene: TRBJ1-4
v_gene: TRBV29-1
d_gene: NA
CDR3nt: TGCAGCGCTGGGGCATTGGGGACAACTAATGAAAAACTGTTTTTT
CDR3aa: CSAGALGTTNEKLFF

j_gene: TRBJ1-2
v_gene: TRBV29-1
d_gene: NA
CDR3nt: TGCAGCACCTTTACCGACAGCGGCTACACCTTC
CDR3aa: CSTFTDSGYTF

j_gene: TRBJ2-7
v_gene: TRBV5-4
d_gene: TRBD2
CDR3nt: TGTGCCAGCAGCTTGGGACTAGCGGGGGGACGTTACGAGCAGTACTTC
CDR3aa: CASSLGLAGGRYEQYF

j_gene: TRBJ2-5
v_gene: TRBV28
d_gene: NA
CDR3nt: TGTGCCAGCACCCCCTCAGGATCGTACCAAGAGACCCAGTACTTC
CDR3aa: CASTPSGSYQETQYF

j_gene: TRBJ2-7
v_gene: TRBV5-4
d_gene: TRBD2
CDR3nt: TGTGCCAGCAGCGGGGAGACTAGCGGGGGGTCGGGGACCTACGAGCAGTACTTC
CDR3aa: CASSGETSGGSGTYEQYF

j_gene: TRBJ2-7
v_gene: TRBV25-1
d_gene: NA
CDR3nt: TGTGCCAGCAGTGATCCAGGGGATTCGGCCAACTACGAGCAGTACTTC
CDR3aa: CASSDPGDSANYEQYF

j_gene: TRBJ1-5
v_gene: TRBV10-2
d_gene: NA
CDR3nt: TGCGCCAGCAGTGAGAACAGTTTTCAGCCCCAGCATTTT
CDR3aa: CASSENSFQPQHF

j_gene: TRBJ2-7
v_gene: TRBV5-1
d_gene: TRBD1
CDR3nt: TGCGCCAGCAGCAAAGGGACAGGGGGGCTGGAGCAGTACTTC
CDR3aa: CASSKGTGGLEQYF

j_gene: TRBJ1-1
v_gene: TRBV6-1
d_gene: TRBD1
CDR3nt: TGTGCCAGCATTGTAGACAGGGACACTGAAGCTTTCTTT
CDR3aa: CASIVDRDTEAFF

j_gene: TRBJ2-1
v_gene: TRBV5-8
d_gene: TRBD1
CDR3nt: TGTGCCAGCAGCCTCCGGGACAGGGGCCCCTGGGATGAGCAGTTCTTC
CDR3aa: CASSLRDRGPWDEQFF

j_gene: TRBJ2-7
v_gene: TRBV5-6
d_gene: TRBD1
CDR3nt: TGTGCCAGCAGCGCCCTGGGACAGGGGGCACACTACGAGCAGTACTTC
CDR3aa: CASSALGQGAHYEQYF